This is a list of T cell receptor beta chains from one sample in a study of somatic mutations in cytotoxic T cells in rheumatoid arthritis. Clones were read by immunoSEQ multiplex PCR, and TCRdb kept only the in-frame ones, dropping some. Counted here are some 16,000 clones, around 80% occurring once; the ten biggest clones make up about 17%. The sequenced sample was CD8+ T cells sorted from blood. These receptors were taken from a woman in her forties or fifties with rheumatoid arthritis. Each CDR3 is given with its conserved first and last residue. The D gene is left open where the match is weak. Clone size is shown for a subset of rows, as once, few, many or a class of expanded clone.

clone_size: -
j_call: TRBJ1-1
v_call: TRBV28
d_call: -
cdr3_nt: TGTGCCATAGGGGGTGGGTACACTGAAGCTTTCTTT
cdr3_aa: CAIGGGYTEAFF

clone_size: -
j_call: TRBJ2-5
v_call: TRBV5-1
d_call: -
cdr3_nt: TGCGCCAGCAGCTTGATGGAGACCCAGTACTTC
cdr3_aa: CASSLMETQYF

clone_size: -
j_call: TRBJ1-4
v_call: TRBV6-5
d_call: -
cdr3_nt: TGTGCCAGCAGTTACCTTGCAAATGAAAAACTGTTTTTT
cdr3_aa: CASSYLANEKLFF

clone_size: -
j_call: TRBJ1-2
v_call: TRBV27
d_call: TRBD1
cdr3_nt: TGTGCCAGCAGTGGACAGGGGGGATACTATGGCTACACCTTC
cdr3_aa: CASSGQGGYYGYTF

clone_size: -
j_call: TRBJ2-1
v_call: TRBV19
d_call: TRBD2
cdr3_nt: TGTGCCAGTACTCTAGCGGGAGGGCCCAATGAGCAGTTCTTC
cdr3_aa: CASTLAGGPNEQFF

clone_size: few
j_call: TRBJ1-2
v_call: TRBV10-3
d_call: TRBD1
cdr3_nt: TGTGCCACCCAGACAGGGGAGGACTATGGCTACACCTTC
cdr3_aa: CATQTGEDYGYTF

clone_size: -
j_call: TRBJ2-2
v_call: TRBV9
d_call: TRBD2
cdr3_nt: TGTGCCAGCAGCGAAGGACTAGCGGGAGCGAACACCGGGGAGCTGTTTTTT
cdr3_aa: CASSEGLAGANTGELFF

clone_size: -
j_call: TRBJ1-1
v_call: TRBV5-4
d_call: TRBD1
cdr3_nt: TGTGCCAGCAGCGGAAAACCGGGACAGGGGGGGCCGGACACTGAAGCTTTCTTT
cdr3_aa: CASSGKPGQGGPDTEAFF

clone_size: -
j_call: TRBJ1-1
v_call: TRBV5-4
d_call: -
cdr3_nt: TGTGCCAGCAGCTTAGACAAGAACACTGAAGCTTTCTTT
cdr3_aa: CASSLDKNTEAFF

clone_size: -
j_call: TRBJ1-5
v_call: TRBV7-2
d_call: -
cdr3_nt: TGTGCCAGCAGCCCCGGGGAGGTTCCTCAGCCCCAGCATTTT
cdr3_aa: CASSPGEVPQPQHF